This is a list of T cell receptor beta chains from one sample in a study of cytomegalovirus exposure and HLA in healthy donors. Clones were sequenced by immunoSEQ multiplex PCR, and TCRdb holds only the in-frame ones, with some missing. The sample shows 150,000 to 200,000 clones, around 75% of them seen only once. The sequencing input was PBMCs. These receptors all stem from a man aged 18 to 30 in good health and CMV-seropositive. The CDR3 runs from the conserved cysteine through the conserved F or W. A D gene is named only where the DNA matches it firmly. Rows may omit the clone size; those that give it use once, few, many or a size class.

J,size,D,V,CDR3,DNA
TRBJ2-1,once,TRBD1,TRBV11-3,CASSVRDRGQGNEQFF,TGTGCCAGCAGCGTCAGAGACAGGGGGCAAGGGAATGAGCAGTTCTTC
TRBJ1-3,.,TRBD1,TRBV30,CAWSGWGQGAILGNTIYF,TGTGCCTGGAGTGGTTGGGGACAGGGGGCGATCTTGGGAAACACCATATATTTT
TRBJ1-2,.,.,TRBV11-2,CASSPSGPGNIGYTF,TGTGCCAGCAGCCCTAGTGGCCCAGGGAATATTGGCTACACCTTC
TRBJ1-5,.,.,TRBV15,CATSNRGLWNQPQHF,TGTGCCACCAGCAATCGCGGGCTGTGGAATCAGCCCCAGCATTTT
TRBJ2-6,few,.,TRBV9,CASSAPLHRSSGANVLTF,TGTGCCAGCAGCGCCCCCCTACACCGGAGCTCTGGGGCCAACGTCCTGACTTTC
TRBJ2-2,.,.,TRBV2,CASRAGRRAGELFF,TGTGCCAGCAGGGCCGGGAGAAGGGCCGGGGAGCTGTTTTTT
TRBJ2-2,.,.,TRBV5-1,CASSLDAGMVGELFF,TGCGCCAGCAGCTTGGATGCAGGGATGGTCGGGGAGCTGTTTTTT
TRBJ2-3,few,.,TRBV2,CASSREVSSTDTQYF,TGTGCCAGCAGCCGCGAGGTATCTAGCACAGATACGCAGTATTTT
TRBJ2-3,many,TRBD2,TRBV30,CAWSLAGGTDTQYF,TGTGCCTGGAGTTTAGCGGGGGGGACAGATACGCAGTATTTT
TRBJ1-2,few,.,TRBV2,CASSTDRTYGYTF,TGTGCCAGCAGTACAGACAGAACCTATGGCTACACCTTC